This T cell receptor (beta chain) was observed in a study of cytomegalovirus exposure and HLA in healthy donors. Study-level results: Owing to their indistinguishability, certain V segments, notably TRBV6-2 and TRBV6-3, were excluded. Productive status was seen about 87% or about 30% of the time for most TCR beta V segments in an earlier analysis. The authors considered a cluster of highly shared sequence variants likely to be a sequencing artifact.

This clone was seen a single time. Its antigen is not identified. In the PCR, 60 Vbeta and 13 Jbeta primers were used. Data came from immunoSEQ multiplex PCR; TCRdb stores just in-frame clones and leaves some out. This sample yields about 62,000 clones, of which 70% to 75% are seen a single time; roughly 5.3% belongs to the top ten. The ends lost 3 bases at V and 3 bases at J; junction bases unmatched: 4. CDR3 size: 14 residues. Germline V gene data show CDR1 as MGHDK and CDR2 as SYGVNS. The chain uses TRBV25-1 and TRBJ1-1, with TRBD1 matching over 7 bases. This clonotype was obtained from a woman aged 25 to 39 in good health and CMV-seronegative. The sequenced material came from PBMCs. CDR3 region: CASSEGDSYTEAFF. CDR3 coding DNA: TGTGCCAGCAGTGAGGGGGACAGTTACACTGAAGCTTTCTTT.